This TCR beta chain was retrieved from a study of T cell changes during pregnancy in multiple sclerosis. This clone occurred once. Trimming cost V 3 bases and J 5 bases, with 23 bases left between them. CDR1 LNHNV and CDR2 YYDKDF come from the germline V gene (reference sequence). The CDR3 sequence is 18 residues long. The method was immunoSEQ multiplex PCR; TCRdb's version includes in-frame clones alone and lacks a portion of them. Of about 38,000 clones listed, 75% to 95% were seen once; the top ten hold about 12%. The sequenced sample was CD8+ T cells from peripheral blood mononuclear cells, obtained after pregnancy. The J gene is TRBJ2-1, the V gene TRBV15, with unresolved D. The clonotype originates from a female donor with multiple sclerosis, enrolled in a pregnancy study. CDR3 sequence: CATSRVGTKFQPHNEQFF. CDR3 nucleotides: TGTGCCACCAGCAGGGTCGGTACTAAATTTCAACCCCACAATGAGCAGTTCTTC. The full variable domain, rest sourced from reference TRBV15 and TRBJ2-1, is DAMVIQNPRYQVTQFGKPVTLSCSQTLNHNVMYWYQQKSSQAPKLLFHYYDKDFNNEADTPDNFQSRRPNTSFCFLDIRSPGLGDTAMYLCATSRVGTKFQPHNEQFFGPGTRLTVL.